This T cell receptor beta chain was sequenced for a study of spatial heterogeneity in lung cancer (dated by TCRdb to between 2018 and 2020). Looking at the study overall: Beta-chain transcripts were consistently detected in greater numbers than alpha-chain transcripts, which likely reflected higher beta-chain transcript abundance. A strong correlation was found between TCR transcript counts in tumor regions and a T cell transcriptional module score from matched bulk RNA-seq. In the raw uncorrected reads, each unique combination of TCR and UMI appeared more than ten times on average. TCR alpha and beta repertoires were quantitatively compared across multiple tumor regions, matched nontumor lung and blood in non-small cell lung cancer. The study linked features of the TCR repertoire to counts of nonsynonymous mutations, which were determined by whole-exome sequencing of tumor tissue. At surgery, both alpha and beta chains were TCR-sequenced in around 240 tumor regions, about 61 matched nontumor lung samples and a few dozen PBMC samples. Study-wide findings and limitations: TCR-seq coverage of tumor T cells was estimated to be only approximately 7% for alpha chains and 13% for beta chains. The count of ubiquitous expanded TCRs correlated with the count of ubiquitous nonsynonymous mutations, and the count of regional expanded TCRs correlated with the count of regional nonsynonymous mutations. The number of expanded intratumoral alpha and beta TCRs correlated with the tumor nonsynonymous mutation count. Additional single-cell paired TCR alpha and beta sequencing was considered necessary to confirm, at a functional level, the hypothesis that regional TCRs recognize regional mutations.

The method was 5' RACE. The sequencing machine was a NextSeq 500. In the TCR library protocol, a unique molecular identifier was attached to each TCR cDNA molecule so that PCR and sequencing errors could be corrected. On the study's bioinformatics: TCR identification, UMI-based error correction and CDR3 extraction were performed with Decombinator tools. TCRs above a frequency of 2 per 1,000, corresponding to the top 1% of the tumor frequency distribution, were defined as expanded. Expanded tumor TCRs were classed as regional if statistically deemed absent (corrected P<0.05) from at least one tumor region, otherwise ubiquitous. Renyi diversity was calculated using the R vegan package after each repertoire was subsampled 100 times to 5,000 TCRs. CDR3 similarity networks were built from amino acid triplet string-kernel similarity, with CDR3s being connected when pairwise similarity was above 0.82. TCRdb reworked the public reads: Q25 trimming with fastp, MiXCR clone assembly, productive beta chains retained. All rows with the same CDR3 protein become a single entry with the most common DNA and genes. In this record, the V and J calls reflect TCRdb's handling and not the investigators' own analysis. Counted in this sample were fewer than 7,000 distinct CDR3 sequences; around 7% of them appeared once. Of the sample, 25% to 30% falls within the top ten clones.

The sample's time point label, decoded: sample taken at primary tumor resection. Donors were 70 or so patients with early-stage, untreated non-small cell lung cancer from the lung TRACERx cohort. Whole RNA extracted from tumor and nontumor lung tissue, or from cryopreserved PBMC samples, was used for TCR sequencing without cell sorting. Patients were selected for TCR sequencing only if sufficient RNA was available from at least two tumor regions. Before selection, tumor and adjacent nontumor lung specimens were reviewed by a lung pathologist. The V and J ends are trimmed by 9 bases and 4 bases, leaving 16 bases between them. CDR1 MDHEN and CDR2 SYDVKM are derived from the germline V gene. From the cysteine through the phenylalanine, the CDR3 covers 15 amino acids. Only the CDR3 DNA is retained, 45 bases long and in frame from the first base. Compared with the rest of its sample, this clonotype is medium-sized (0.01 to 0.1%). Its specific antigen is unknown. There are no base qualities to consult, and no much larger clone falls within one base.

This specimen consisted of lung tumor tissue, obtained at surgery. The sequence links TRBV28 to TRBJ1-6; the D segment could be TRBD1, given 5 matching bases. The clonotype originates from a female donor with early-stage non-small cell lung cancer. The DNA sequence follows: TGTGCCAGTATAGGGGCAGCTCTTTATAATTCACCCCTCCACTTT. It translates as CASIGAALYNSPLHF.